This TCR beta chain was obtained from a study of PD-L1 blockade in urothelial cancer. The repertoire was sequenced with immunoSEQ multiplex PCR; TCRdb's copy has only in-frame clones and lacks some. This table has about 74,000 clones, 90% appearing once. Germline V gene lookup returns CDR1 MDHEN and CDR2 SYDVKM. The length of the CDR3 is 16 residues. V was cut by 6 bases and J by 4 bases, with 19 bases left in between. As to time point: pretreatment peripheral blood. The rearrangement links TRBV28 to TRBJ1-3, with TRBD1 as a possible D gene (6 bases). The TCR sequence derives from a man aged 65 to 85 with urothelial cancer. The sequenced sample was PBMCs, obtained around atezolizumab (anti-PD-L1) treatment. The CDR3 DNA reads as TGTGCCAGCAGACCCCAAGACAGGAACGAGGGAAACACCATATATTTT. Its protein product is CASRPQDRNEGNTIYF.